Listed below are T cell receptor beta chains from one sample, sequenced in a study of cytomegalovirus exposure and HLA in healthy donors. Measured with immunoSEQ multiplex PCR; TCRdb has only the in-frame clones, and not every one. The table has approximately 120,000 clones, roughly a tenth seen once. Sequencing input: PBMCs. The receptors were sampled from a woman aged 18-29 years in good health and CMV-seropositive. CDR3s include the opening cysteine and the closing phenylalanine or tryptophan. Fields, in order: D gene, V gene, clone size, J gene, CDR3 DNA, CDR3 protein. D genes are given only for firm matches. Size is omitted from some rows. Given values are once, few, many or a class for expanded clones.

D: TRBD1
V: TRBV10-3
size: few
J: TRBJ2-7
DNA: TGTGCCATCAGAGAGTCAGGGGGCAGGTCCTACGAGCAGTACTTC
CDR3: CAIRESGGRSYEQYF

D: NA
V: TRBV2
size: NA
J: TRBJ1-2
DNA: TGTGCCAGCAGGACGAGCGGACATGGCTACACCTTC
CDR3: CASRTSGHGYTF

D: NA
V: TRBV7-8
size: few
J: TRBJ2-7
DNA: TGTGCCAGCAGCTTAGCGTCTACCGAGCAGTACTTC
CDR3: CASSLASTEQYF

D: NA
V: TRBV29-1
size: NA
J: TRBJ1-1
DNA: TGCAGCGCGACAGAGATACAATCTCAGAACACTGAAGCTTTCTTT
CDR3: CSATEIQSQNTEAFF

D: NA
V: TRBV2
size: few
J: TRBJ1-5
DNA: TGTGCCAGCAGTGAGGAGGGCTCCCCATCGCCCCAGCATTTT
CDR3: CASSEEGSPSPQHF

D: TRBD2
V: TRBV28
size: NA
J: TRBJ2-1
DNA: TGTGCCAGCAGCCCCGGGGGACTAGCGGTCAATGAGCAGTTCTTC
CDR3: CASSPGGLAVNEQFF

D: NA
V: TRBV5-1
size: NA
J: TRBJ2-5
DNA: TGCGCCAGCAGCCCGTTCACCGGGACAAGTGGGGAGACCCAGTACTTC
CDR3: CASSPFTGTSGETQYF

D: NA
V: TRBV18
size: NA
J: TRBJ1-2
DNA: TGTGCCAGCTCACCCCCGGGACACCTCTATGGCTACACCTTC
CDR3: CASSPPGHLYGYTF

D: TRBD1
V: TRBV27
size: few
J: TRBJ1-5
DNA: TGTGCCAGCAGCTCCCAGGGGGTGAGGCCCCAGCATTTT
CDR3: CASSSQGVRPQHF

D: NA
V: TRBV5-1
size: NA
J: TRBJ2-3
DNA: TGCGCCAGCAGCTTGCAGCGCGACCGTACAGATACGCAGTATTTT
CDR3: CASSLQRDRTDTQYF

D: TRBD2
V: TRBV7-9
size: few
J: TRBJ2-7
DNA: TGTGCCAGCAGCTTAGGAGGGACTAGCGGGACCGACTACGAGCAGTACTTC
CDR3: CASSLGGTSGTDYEQYF

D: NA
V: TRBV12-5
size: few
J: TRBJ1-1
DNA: TGTGCTAGTGGTAACCCCTACCCGGTGAACACTGAAGCTTTCTTT
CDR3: CASGNPYPVNTEAFF

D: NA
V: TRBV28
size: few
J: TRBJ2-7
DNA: TGTGCCAGCAGTTCGGGACTCCCCTACGAGCAGTACTTC
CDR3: CASSSGLPYEQYF

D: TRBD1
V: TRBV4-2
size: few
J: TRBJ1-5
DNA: TGTGCCAGCAGCCAAGGAGTACAGGGGGAACAGCCCCAGCATTTT
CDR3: CASSQGVQGEQPQHF